The clone carrying this T cell receptor (beta chain) was counted ten times or more. This sample was taken from a study of T cells in Graves' hyperthyroidism and ophthalmopathy. Amplification of TCR beta CDR3 regions used RNA as the template. First-round RT-PCR of the TCR CDR3 relied on the HTBI primer set. Using its own MiXCR run on the multiplex PCR reads, TCRdb lists one record per CDR3 protein. Of around 690,000 distinct CDR3 sequences in the sample, roughly 17% were seen once. This CDR3 is built from 15 residues. Trimming took off 0 bases at V and 6 bases at J, with 15 bases between the two ends. Germline values: CDR1 KGHSH, CDR2 LQKENI.

This chain links TRBV18 with TRBJ2-7; tentative D call: TRBD2 (6 bases). This TCR came from a man between 45 and 60 years old with Graves' hyperthyroidism. The specimen sequenced was blood. The CDR3 nucleotides are TGTGCCAGCTCACCACCAGGGACTCCGCGGGGCGAGCAGTACTTC. Residues: CASSPPGTPRGEQYF. The full variable domain, in which reference TRBV18 and TRBJ2-7 provide the parts outside the CDR3, is NAGVMQNPRHLVRRRGQEARLRCSPMKGHSHVYWYRQLPEEGLKFMVYLQKENIIDESGMPKERFSAEFPKEGPSILRIQQVVRGDSAAYFCASSPPGTPRGEQYFGPGTRLTVT.